This entry features one T cell receptor (beta chain) sequence. What it recognizes is unknown. The data were obtained in a study of T cell responses to AZD1222 COVID-19 vaccine. Study-level results: The study found vaccine-associated CD4 TCRs spanning spike, dominant at 160-218 and 743-854.

The protocol was immunoSEQ multiplex PCR, while the TCRdb copy is restricted to in-frame clones and leaves out a portion. The sample holds 140,000 or so clones, 90% to 95% seen once. Trimming removed 3 bases from V and 5 bases from J; junction bases left unmatched: 7. CDR1 is SGHNT and CDR2 is YENEEA in the germline V gene. CDR3 length equals 15 residues. The chain joins TRBV11-3 to TRBJ2-3, with 8 bases fitting TRBD1. The sequences come from peripheral blood, collected after recovery from COVID-19. The receptor was isolated from an adult who had recovered from COVID-19. CDR3 sequence: CASSFRAGGRDTQYF. The DNA for the CDR3 is TGTGCCAGCAGCTTCAGGGCAGGGGGCAGAGATACGCAGTATTTT.